Listed here are 11 T cell receptor beta chains from one sample, sequenced in a study of blood T cell repertoires in COVID-19. TCRdb's table, derived via immunoSEQ multiplex PCR, lists solely in-frame clones and lacks some. The table shows about 120,000 clones, with 88% occurring only once. The sequenced sample was peripheral blood. The source of these receptors is a human donor in a cohort sampled during active COVID-19.

V is TRBV10-3 and J is TRBJ1-1; D possibly corresponds to TRBD1 (5 bases). The germline gives CDR1 ENHRY, CDR2 SYGVKD. The CDR3 is 15 amino acids. V dropped 8 bases and J dropped 2 bases, with 18 bases sitting between them. CDR3 sequence reads: CAILRASGTNTEAFF. The DNA for the CDR3 is TGTGCCATCCTTCGGGCAAGTGGGACTAACACTGAAGCTTTCTTT.

A single count supports this clone. The chain links TRBV5-1 to TRBJ2-7, with 8 bases that match TRBD2. The length of the CDR3 is 15 residues. Germline V lookup: CDR1 SGHRS, CDR2 YFSETQ. Trimming cost V 0 bases and J 0 bases; bases outside gene matches: 2. The chain's CDR3 is CASSLVAGSSYEQYF. The CDR3 DNA reads as TGCGCCAGCAGCTTGGTAGCGGGATCCTCCTACGAGCAGTACTTC.

Details on this clone: Other DNA sequences within the sample encode an identical CDR3. This chain connects TRBV5-4 to TRBJ1-1; D is uncertain. Germline CDR1 SGHNT, CDR2 YYREEE (reference sequence). Deletions cut 0 bases from V and 0 bases from J, with 6 bases between. There are 14 residues in the CDR3. CDR3 sequence reads: CASSLVGVNTEAFF. The CDR3 bases are TGTGCCAGCAGCTTGGTGGGCGTGAACACTGAAGCTTTCTTT.

This clone was detected only once. V is TRBV7-2 and J is TRBJ1-5; D unresolved. The CDR3 extends over 15 amino acids. Per germline, CDR1 SGHTA and CDR2 FQGNSA. Trimming shortened V by 1 base and J by 0 bases, and 7 bases separated the two germline ends. The chain's CDR3 is CASSLVEGSNQPQHF. CDR3 DNA: TGTGCCAGCAGCTTAGTCGAGGGTAGCAATCAGCCCCAGCATTTT.

The chain couples TRBV27 to TRBJ2-3, with 13 positions matching TRBD2. This CDR3 contains 16 residues. The V segment lost 6 bases and the J segment 6 bases; nucleotides outside the gene matches: 9. Germline CDR1 MNHEY, CDR2 SMNVEV (reference sequence). CDR3: CASRQDGLAGVDTQYF. The CDR3 DNA follows: TGTGCCAGCAGGCAAGACGGACTAGCGGGAGTGGATACGCAGTATTTT.

This chain uses TRBV3-1 (or the pseudogene TRBV3-2) with TRBJ2-3; tentatively, D is TRBD2 (5 bases). Trimming shortened V by 4 bases and J by 4 bases, and 18 bases separated the two germline ends. The length of the CDR3 is 16 residues. The germline CDR1 and CDR2 sequences are LGHDT and YNNKEL (reference sequence). Here the CDR3 reads CASSRTGIAQPDTQYF. CDR3 nucleotides: TGTGCCAGCAGCCGTACGGGGATAGCACAGCCAGATACGCAGTATTTT.

The gene calls are TRBV11-2 and TRBJ2-1; TRBD1 matches at 9 bases. The V segment lost 3 bases and the J segment 7 bases; nucleotides outside the gene matches: 1. Looked up from germline, CDR1 is SGHAT and CDR2 is FQNNGV. The length of the CDR3 is 13 residues. CDR3 region: CASSLGQGNEQFF. The DNA for the CDR3 is TGTGCCAGCAGCTTGGGACAGGGTAATGAGCAGTTCTTC.

V usage is TRBV24-1 and J usage is TRBJ2-3; weak D call: TRBD2 (5 bases). The CDR3 runs to 15 residues. Trimming took off 2 bases at V and 6 bases at J, with 14 bases between the two ends. The V gene's germline CDR1 is KGHDR and CDR2 SFDVKD. The CDR3 region is CATSDSNGPGDTQYF. In DNA, the CDR3 is TGTGCCACCAGTGATTCTAACGGGCCGGGGGATACGCAGTATTTT.

The DNA for the CDR3 is TGTGCCAGCAGTACGACAGGGGGCACTGAAGCTTTCTTT. Amino acids: CASSTTGGTEAFF. The V gene is TRBV2, the J gene TRBJ1-1; 9 bases are a match to TRBD1. The CDR3 runs to 13 residues. Germline values: CDR1 SNHLY, CDR2 FYNNEI. V dropped 5 bases and J dropped 4; count of bases not matched to a gene: 2.

The CDR3 nucleotides read TGCGCCAGCAGCTACGGACAGGGTGGCACTGAAGCTTTCTTT. Translation gives CASSYGQGGTEAFF. The chain couples TRBV5-1 to TRBJ1-1, with TRBD1 matching over 8 bases. The CDR3 extends over 14 amino acids. From germline, CDR1 is SGHRS and CDR2 YFSETQ. V gave up 3 bases and J gave up 4 bases; unmatched junction bases: 5.

The rearrangement uses TRBV2 and TRBJ1-6; possible D gene TRBD1, 6 bases. Trimming removed 7 bases from V and 7 bases from J, with 20 bases in between. Germline-derived CDR1 and CDR2 are SNHLY and FYNNEI. This CDR3 contains 16 residues. CDR3 nucleotide sequence: TGTGCCAGCACCAAACACCAGGGGAGTCGAAATTCACCCCTCCACTTT. This encodes CASTKHQGSRNSPLHF.